A single sample gave rise to the 19 T cell receptor beta chains below, sequenced in a study of patients and donors after allogeneic stem cell transplantation. MiXCR was run by TCRdb on the RT-PCR reads, yielding one entry per CDR3 protein. This sample carries some 200,000 distinct CDR3 sequences, around two fifths of them seen once, and the ten largest clones take 30% to 35%. Sequencing used blood, either unsorted or a sorted T cell fraction (not recorded which). These receptors were collected from a human donor who was either an allogeneic HSCT recipient or a stem cell or donor lymphocyte infusion donor (not recorded which). It is not recorded whose cells these are; they may come from a transplant donor.

This clonotype rates as medium-sized. This chain uses TRBV5-6 with TRBJ1-5; 9 bases line up with TRBD1. The V gene's germline CDR1 is SGHDT and CDR2 YYEEEE. Losses at the gene ends were 3 bases for V and 1 base for J; bases not matched to a gene: 2. The CDR3 runs to 15 residues. The CDR3 nucleotides are TGTGCCAGCAGCTCCGGGACAGGGAGCAATCAGCCCCAGCATTTT. This sequence encodes CASSSGTGSNQPQHF.

The chain links TRBV14 to TRBJ2-1; D ambiguous. The CDR3 spans 18 residues. V dropped 0 bases and J dropped 0 bases, with 15 bases sitting between them. Per germline, CDR1 SGHDN and CDR2 FVKESK. CDR3 loop: CASSQEAGVGPSYNEQFF. In DNA, the CDR3 is TGTGCCAGCAGCCAAGAGGCTGGGGTGGGCCCCTCCTACAATGAGCAGTTCTTC.

The gene calls are TRBV3-1 and TRBJ2-1; TRBD2 agrees at 8 bases. Germline V gives CDR1 LGHDT, CDR2 YNNKEL (reference sequence). The CDR3 covers 16 residues. The junction had 8 bases not matched to a gene; V was cut back by 6 bases and J by 1 base. The CDR3 region is CASRSVAGKSYNEQFF. CDR3 nucleotides: TGTGCCAGCAGGTCCGTAGCGGGAAAATCCTACAATGAGCAGTTCTTC.

This clonotype was detected only a few times. The V gene is TRBV12-3 or TRBV12-4, the J gene TRBJ1-2; D ambiguous. The CDR3 has 13 amino acids. The V gene lost 2 bases and the J gene lost 7 bases, with 11 bases spanning the gap. CDR3 in DNA: TGTGCCAGCAGTTTAAACCCCTTGGGTGGCTACACCTTC. Its protein product is CASSLNPLGGYTF.

This clonotype was picked up a small number of times. The chain combines TRBV5-1 with TRBJ2-1; D is ambiguous. The CDR3 has 12 amino acids. CDR1 is SGHRS, CDR2 YFSETQ, per germline. Between the trimmed V and J ends, which lost 4 bases and 10 bases, there was a span of 12 bases. CDR3 sequence reads: CASSPLTEEQFF. As DNA, the CDR3 is TGCGCCAGCAGCCCTCTGACTGAAGAGCAGTTCTTC.

In its sample, this clonotype was seen a few times. V usage is TRBV12-3 or TRBV12-4 and J usage is TRBJ1-1, with D tentatively TRBD1 (5 bases). Trimming stripped 2 bases from V and 3 bases from J, with 10 bases between. The CDR3 totals 14 residues. The CDR3: CASSLTGVDTEAFF. CDR3 nucleotides: TGTGCCAGCAGTTTAACGGGGGTCGACACTGAAGCTTTCTTT.

This clonotype was counted only a few times. V is TRBV4-3 and J is TRBJ1-2, with D possibly TRBD1 on 5 matching bases. V shed 4 bases and J shed 7 bases, with 19 bases lying between them. CDR1 and CDR2 from the germline V gene are LGHNA and YSLEER. The CDR3 sequence is 15 residues long. The CDR3 nucleotides are TGCGCCAGCAGCCGCGAAGGTCCAGGGAGTCCTGGCTACACCTTC. This codes for CASSREGPGSPGYTF.

The gene calls are TRBV2 and TRBJ1-1; 7 positions match TRBD1. The V segment lost 7 bases and the J segment 4 bases; nucleotides outside the gene matches: 9. The CDR3 totals 14 residues. CDR1 SNHLY and CDR2 FYNNEI come from the germline V gene. CDR3 coding DNA: TGTGCCAGCATAACCGGGACAGCGACCACTGAAGCTTTCTTT. Translated: CASITGTATTEAFF.

This clonotype occurred a few times. The chain recombines TRBV27 with TRBJ2-3; D not resolved. V shed 8 bases and J shed 9 bases, with 12 bases lying between them. Germline V gives CDR1 MNHEY, CDR2 SMNVEV (reference sequence). This CDR3 comprises 11 residues. The CDR3 protein is CASGPEGTQYF. DNA for the CDR3: TGTGCCAGCGGTCCGGAAGGAACGCAGTATTTT.

This chain joins TRBV19 and TRBJ2-3; no firm D call. Trimming removed 6 bases from V and 1 base from J, with 11 bases in between. Germline V lookup: CDR1 LNHDA, CDR2 SQIVND (reference sequence). The CDR3 totals 14 residues. CDR3 coding DNA: TGTGCCAGTAGACCTTCCGCCCGCACAGATACGCAGTATTTT. It is translated as CASRPSARTDTQYF.

CDR3 residues: CASSQSRTGTMFF. The CDR3 bases are TGCGCCAGCAGCCAATCTCGGACAGGGACAATGTTCTTC. This chain joins TRBV4-3 and TRBJ2-1; TRBD1 matches at 8 bases. With V trimmed by 2 bases and J by 15 bases, 9 bases remained unmatched. Germline V gene sequence: CDR1 LGHNA, CDR2 YSLEER. The CDR3 totals 13 residues.

This chain links TRBV6-5 with TRBJ1-1; D call uncertain. Germline V gene lookup returns CDR1 MNHEY and CDR2 SVGAGI. The CDR3 extends over 15 amino acids. V lost 6 bases, J lost 3 bases, and 17 bases lay in between. CDR3 protein: CASSRGGRWDTEAFF. The CDR3, as DNA: TGTGCCAGCAGCCGTGGCGGGCGCTGGGACACTGAAGCTTTCTTT.

There are a few counts of this clonotype. The CDR3 spells CATSWGDRGNTDTQYF. The CDR3 region has the DNA TGTGCCACCAGCTGGGGGGACAGGGGTAACACAGATACGCAGTATTTT. The chain joins TRBV15 to TRBJ2-3; 10 nucleotides line up with TRBD1. V trimming: 5 bases; J trimming: 2 bases; junction bases outside the gene matches: 7. Germline V gene data show CDR1 as LNHNV and CDR2 as YYDKDF (reference sequence). This CDR3 contains 16 residues. The full variable domain, in which reference TRBV15 and TRBJ2-3 provide the parts outside the CDR3, is DAMVIQNPRYQVTQFGKPVTLSCSQTLNHNVMYWYQQKSSQAPKLLFHYYDKDFNNEADTPDNFQSRRPNTSFCFLDIRSPGLGDTAMYLCATSWGDRGNTDTQYFGPGTRLTVL.

The chain joins TRBV10-3 to TRBJ1-1; D is undetermined. Germline loops: CDR1 ENHRY, CDR2 SYGVKD. V gave up 2 bases and J gave up 2 bases, with 15 bases separating them. CDR3 length: 16 amino acids. In DNA, the CDR3 is TGTGCCATCAGTGAGATCAATACAGCGATTAACACTGAAGCTTTCTTT. Residues: CAISEINTAINTEAFF.

The J gene is TRBJ2-1, the V gene TRBV5-1; D not certain. Germline V gene data show CDR1 as SGHRS and CDR2 as YFSETQ. This CDR3 spans 13 amino acids. The V end was cut by 6 bases, the J end by 8 bases, with 15 bases between. The chain's CDR3 is CASTPYGDDEQFF. Here the CDR3 DNA reads TGCGCCAGCACCCCCTATGGAGATGATGAGCAGTTCTTC.

The chain combines TRBV7-9 with TRBJ2-1, with D perhaps TRBD1 (6 bases). V was clipped by 5 bases and J by 3 bases, with 20 bases between them. The CDR3 consists of 17 residues. Looked up from germline, CDR1 is SEHNR and CDR2 is FQNEAQ (reference sequence). This CDR3 is CASSDERTELDYNEQFF. The CDR3 nucleotides read TGTGCCAGCAGCGACGAGAGGACAGAACTGGACTACAATGAGCAGTTCTTC.

This clonotype showed up just once. The V gene is TRBV6-2 or TRBV6-3, the J gene TRBJ2-3; D not certain. The CDR3 spans 12 residues. The V gene's germline CDR1 is MNHEY and CDR2 SVGEGT. Trimming took 2 bases from V and 2 from J, leaving 2 bases between them. In nucleotides, the CDR3 is TGTGCCAGCAGTTACCCCACAGATACGCAGTATTTT. Protein product: CASSYPTDTQYF.

The chain has TRBV6-2 or TRBV6-3 and TRBJ2-5; 12 positions agree with TRBD2. Trimming at V came to 0 bases and at J to 4 bases, leaving 6 bases not matched to a gene. The CDR3 sequence is 17 residues long. Germline CDR1 reads MNHEY; CDR2 reads SVGEGT. The CDR3 is CASSYSSSGRAGETQYF. As DNA, the CDR3 is TGTGCCAGCAGTTACTCCTCTAGCGGGAGGGCAGGAGAGACCCAGTACTTC.

The chain has TRBV9 and TRBJ1-1; D is perhaps TRBD1 (5 bases). The CDR3 runs to 15 residues. Germline values: CDR1 SGDLS, CDR2 YYNGEE. The V end was cut by 3 bases, the J end by 2 bases, with 14 bases between. Written as DNA, the CDR3 is TGTGCCAGCAGCGAGAACCCCGGGGCCAACACTGAAGCTTTCTTT. Translating it yields CASSENPGANTEAFF.